The 13 T cell receptor beta chains given below trace back to one sample, sequenced in a study of neurological immune-mediated disorders. MiXCR, run by TCRdb on the 5' RACE reads, gives a single entry per CDR3 protein. In the table there are 15,000 to 20,000 distinct CDR3 sequences, over 8.5% of which are singletons. Sequenced material: CD8+ T cells from blood. The receptors originated from a woman aged 45-59 years in good health.

This clonotype appeared many times. The chain recombines TRBV29-1 with TRBJ2-5; TRBD1 or TRBD2 may be the D gene (5 bases each). This CDR3 has 13 residues. The V gene lost 2 bases and the J gene lost 5 bases, with 12 bases spanning the gap. Germline assignment: CDR1 SQVTM and CDR2 ANQGSEA. CDR3 region: CSVESWGYETQYF. For the CDR3, the DNA is TGCAGCGTTGAATCGTGGGGGTACGAGACCCAGTACTTC.

This clonotype was found many times. CDR3 region: CASSYIQGYEQYF. The CDR3 DNA is TGTGCCAGCAGCTATATACAGGGCTACGAGCAGTACTTC. J is TRBJ2-7 and V is TRBV7-8; D may be TRBD1 (6 bases). V was cut by 4 bases and J by 3 bases, with 10 bases left in between. This CDR3 is built from 13 residues. Germline V gene lookup returns CDR1 SGHVS and CDR2 FQNEAQ.

This clonotype was observed at least ten times. J is TRBJ2-5 and V is TRBV7-6; 8 bases are shared with TRBD1. Germline V gene data show CDR1 as SGHVS and CDR2 as FNYEAQ. The J segment lost 1 base and the V segment lost 5 bases, leaving 12 bases of the junction unmatched. This CDR3 comprises 17 residues. This CDR3 reads CASSPGGRWGGQETQYF. CDR3 nucleotides: TGTGCCAGCAGCCCAGGGGGCAGATGGGGTGGCCAAGAGACCCAGTACTTC.

This clonotype was picked up many times. The CDR3 coding sequence is TGTGCCAGCAGTCCACTAGCGGGAGGGCCAATAGATACGCAGTATTTT. It is translated as CASSPLAGGPIDTQYF. The gene calls are TRBV28 and TRBJ2-3, with 13 nucleotides matching TRBD2. The CDR3 is 16 amino acids. Germline CDR1 and CDR2: MDHEN and SYDVKM. V gave up 5 bases and J gave up 5 bases; unmatched junction bases: 7.

In this sample, this clonotype turned up a few times. This chain connects TRBV9 to TRBJ2-5; a possible D gene is TRBD2 (5 bases). This CDR3 has 13 residues. The germline gives CDR1 SGDLS, CDR2 YYNGEE. V lost 0 bases, J lost 5 bases, and 8 bases lay in between. This chain's CDR3 is CASSVEDWETQYF. CDR3 nucleotide sequence: TGTGCCAGCAGCGTAGAGGACTGGGAGACCCAGTACTTC. Using reference TRBV9 and TRBJ2-5 for the parts outside the CDR3, the full variable domain is DSGVTQTPKHLITATGQRVTLRCSPRSGDLSVYWYQQSLDQGLQFLIQYYNGEERAKGNILERFSAQQFPDLHSELNLSSLELGDSALYFCASSVEDWETQYFGPGTRLLVL.

This clonotype was observed at least ten times. The chain links TRBV29-1 to TRBJ2-2; maybe TRBD1 (5 bases). Germline V gives CDR1 SQVTM, CDR2 ANQGSEA. V was shortened by 4 bases and J by 1 base, with 13 bases between the two germline ends. The CDR3 runs to 15 residues. CDR3 bases: TGCAGCGTTGCTACTGGGGCCCTGAACACCGGGGAGCTGTTTTTT. Its translation: CSVATGALNTGELFF.

This clonotype was counted ten times or more. The chain employs TRBV29-1 and TRBJ1-1; TRBD1 might be the D (5 bases). The germline V and J ends were trimmed by 5 bases and 5 bases, with 18 bases remaining between them. CDR1 is SQVTM, CDR2 ANQGSEA, per germline. The CDR3 length is 14 residues. CDR3: CSVTETGLGTEAFF. The CDR3 coding sequence is TGCAGCGTTACAGAAACAGGTCTGGGGACTGAAGCTTTCTTT. The full variable domain, with the rest looked up from reference TRBV29-1 and TRBJ1-1, is SAVISQKPSRDICQRGTSLTIQCQVDSQVTMMFWYRQQPGQSLTLIATANQGSEATYESGFVIDKFPISRPNLTFSTLTVSNMSPEDSSIYLCSVTETGLGTEAFFGQGTRLTVV.

At least ten counts were recorded for this clonotype. The chain combines TRBV5-1 with TRBJ2-1, with 9 bases fitting TRBD1. CDR3 length: 15 amino acids. Per germline, CDR1 SGHRS and CDR2 YFSETQ. The ends lost 0 bases at V and 7 bases at J; junction bases unmatched: 5. Here the CDR3 DNA reads TGCGCCAGCAGCTTGGCCGGACAGGGGAAGAATGAGCAGTTCTTC. This codes for CASSLAGQGKNEQFF.

This chain connects TRBV5-6 to TRBJ1-1; D gene ambiguous. The CDR3 has 15 amino acids. CDR1 and CDR2 (germline): SGHDT, YYEEEE. The V gene lost 4 bases and the J gene lost 0 bases, with 13 bases spanning the gap. The CDR3 reads CASSLKTDMNTEAFF. The CDR3 DNA follows: TGTGCCAGCAGCCTGAAGACCGACATGAACACTGAAGCTTTCTTT.

This clonotype was seen at least ten times. The V call is TRBV6-6, the J call TRBJ1-1, with 11 bases identical to TRBD1. The CDR3 loop spans 14 amino acids. Germline assignment: CDR1 MNHNY and CDR2 SVGAGI (reference sequence). Trimming removed 7 bases from V and 4 bases from J; junction bases left unmatched: 5. The CDR3 spells CASKRGTGGTEAFF. CDR3 in DNA: TGTGCCAGCAAGAGGGGGACAGGGGGCACTGAAGCTTTCTTT.

This clonotype was observed at least ten times. The rearrangement links TRBV20-1 to TRBJ1-2; 12 bases agree with TRBD1. From germline, CDR1 is DFQATT and CDR2 SNEGSKA (reference sequence). The CDR3 covers 16 residues. Trimming cost V 1 base and J 0 bases; bases outside gene matches: 3. CDR3 DNA sequence: TGCAGTGCTAGAGGGGACAGGGGGCGGGCTAACTATGGCTACACCTTC. As protein: CSARGDRGRANYGYTF.

The sample holds many counts of this clonotype. The V call is TRBV18, the J call TRBJ2-7; 10 bases fit TRBD2. Losses at the gene ends were 3 bases for V and 2 bases for J; bases not matched to a gene: 7. Germline V CDR1 and CDR2: KGHSH, LQKENI. The CDR3 covers 16 residues. Written as DNA, the CDR3 is TGTGCCAGCTCACCGGAGGGACTAGCGACCCCCTACGAGCAGTACTTC. This sequence encodes CASSPEGLATPYEQYF.

This clonotype was found many times. This chain joins TRBV27 and TRBJ1-1; D not certain. The CDR3 runs 11 residues. Germline values: CDR1 MNHEY, CDR2 SMNVEV (reference sequence). Trimming removed 8 bases at V and 8 bases at J, with 12 bases between. CDR3 in amino acids: CASLGVEEAFF. CDR3 nucleotides: TGTGCCAGCCTGGGTGTCGAGGAAGCTTTCTTT.